The next 32 T cell receptor beta chains were all read from a single sample in a study of T-cell memory formation after mild COVID-19. TCRdb re-called the 5' RACE reads with MiXCR, one entry per CDR3 protein. This sample has more than 400,000 distinct CDR3 sequences, with roughly 20% found just once. What was sequenced was PBMCs or a T cell subset sorted from them (not recorded which). The receptors were gathered from an adult woman who had mild COVID-19 (a few samples of this study predate the infection). Cell type and time point are not known.

This clonotype was seen a few times. The chain employs TRBV2 and TRBJ1-1, with D possibly matching TRBD1 (5 bases). Trimming cost V 5 bases and J 0 bases, with 10 bases left between them. The CDR3 runs to 14 residues. Germline values: CDR1 SNHLY, CDR2 FYNNEI. CDR3 nucleotide sequence: TGTGCCAGCAGTTGGGACGGTTTGAACACTGAAGCTTTCTTT. It codes for CASSWDGLNTEAFF.

At least ten counts were recorded for this clonotype. The V and J genes are TRBV7-8 and TRBJ2-1; 9 bases are shared with TRBD2. The junction had 4 bases not matched to a gene; V was cut back by 4 bases and J by 3 bases. Per the germline V gene, CDR1 is SGHVS and CDR2 is FQNEAQ. This CDR3 comprises 15 residues. The CDR3: CASSSSGGLYNEQFF. The DNA of the CDR3 is TGTGCCAGCAGCTCCAGCGGGGGGCTCTACAATGAGCAGTTCTTC.

In this sample, this clonotype turned up a few times. This chain joins TRBV12-3 or TRBV12-4 and TRBJ2-1, with a weak D call TRBD2 (5 bases). The CDR3 contains 14 residues. V dropped 7 bases and J dropped 5 bases, with 15 bases sitting between them. CDR3 in amino acids: CASKPGLWDNEQFF. CDR3 sequence (DNA): TGTGCCAGCAAGCCGGGGTTATGGGACAATGAGCAGTTCTTC.

The V gene is TRBV7-9, the J gene TRBJ2-6; D is uncertain. The germline CDR1 and CDR2 sequences are SEHNR and FQNEAQ (reference sequence). This CDR3 region has 16 residues. The V end was cut by 5 bases, the J end by 0 bases, with 11 bases between. The CDR3 loop reads CASSPLAASGANVLTF. DNA of the CDR3: TGTGCCAGCAGCCCTTTGGCAGCCTCTGGGGCCAACGTCCTGACTTTC.

This chain connects TRBV7-2 to TRBJ1-5, with D maybe TRBD1 (6 bases). Germline V gives CDR1 SGHTA, CDR2 FQGNSA. This CDR3 has 13 amino acids. Trimming cost V 5 bases and J 6 bases, with 11 bases left between them. CDR3 in amino acids: CASSEQGSQPQHF. The CDR3 DNA follows: TGTGCCAGCAGCGAACAGGGATCTCAGCCCCAGCATTTT.

This clonotype has a handful of counts. The chain couples TRBV20-1 to TRBJ2-1; 12 positions agree with TRBD2. With 8 bases clipped from V and 10 bases from J, the junction kept 24 bases outside the gene matches. CDR1 is DFQATT and CDR2 is SNEGSKA in the germline V gene (reference sequence). The CDR3 runs 18 residues. The CDR3 reads CSLGTSGRLTLRAGEQFF. CDR3 sequence (DNA): TGCAGTCTTGGGACTAGCGGGCGCCTCACTCTCCGAGCGGGGGAGCAGTTCTTC.

V usage is TRBV24-1 and J usage is TRBJ2-2, with D unresolved. Trimming cost V 2 bases and J 5 bases, with 2 bases left between them. Germline CDR1 and CDR2: KGHDR and SFDVKD. The CDR3 is 12 residues long. CDR3 in amino acids: CATSDWTGELFF. CDR3 DNA: TGTGCCACCAGTGATTGGACCGGGGAGCTGTTTTTT.

J is TRBJ2-5 and V is TRBV24-1; weak D call: TRBD1 (6 bases). V dropped 0 bases and J dropped 1 base, with 14 bases sitting between them. Germline assignment: CDR1 KGHDR and CDR2 SFDVKD. The CDR3 extends over 17 amino acids. The CDR3 nucleotides are TGTGCCACCAGTGATTTGCCCACAGGGAAAAGCCAAGAGACCCAGTACTTC. It codes for CATSDLPTGKSQETQYF.

This clonotype was seen more than once but under ten times. The chain links TRBV7-9 to TRBJ2-3; D is possibly TRBD1 (6 bases). Per the germline V gene, CDR1 is SEHNR and CDR2 is FQNEAQ (reference sequence). Trimming pared 5 bases from V and 2 bases from J, leaving 14 bases between. CDR3 length: 15 residues. The CDR3 loop is CASSPTGLTTDTQYF. CDR3 nucleotide sequence: TGTGCCAGCAGCCCAACAGGGTTGACCACAGATACGCAGTATTTT. Variable domain in full (rest from reference TRBV7-9 and TRBJ2-3): DTGVSQNPRHKITKRGQNVTFRCDPISEHNRLYWYRQTLGQGPEFLTYFQNEAQLEKSRLLSDRFSAERPKGSFSTLEIQRTEQGDSAMYLCASSPTGLTTDTQYFGPGTRLTVL.

This clonotype appeared a few times. CDR3 coding DNA: TGTGCCTGGAGTTTTGGTAGAGGGCTCACTGAAGCTTTCTTT. Its translation is CAWSFGRGLTEAFF. The rearrangement uses TRBV30 and TRBJ1-1; D call uncertain. V shed 2 bases and J shed 4 bases, with 14 bases lying between them. Per germline, CDR1 GTSNPN and CDR2 SVGIG (reference sequence). This CDR3 contains 14 residues.

This sequence joins TRBV14 and TRBJ1-6, with 9 bases lining up with TRBD1. V dropped 3 bases and J dropped 9; count of bases not matched to a gene: 6. Germline-derived CDR1 and CDR2 are SGHDN and FVKESK. CDR3 size: 15 residues. CDR3 nucleotides: TGTGCCAGCAGCCAGTCCGGGACAGGGTTTTCACCCCTCCACTTT. This gives the protein CASSQSGTGFSPLHF.

This clonotype has more than one count but fewer than ten. The chain couples TRBV20-1 to TRBJ1-4; TRBD1 might be the D (6 bases). The ends were cut back, 3 bases at V and 0 bases at J, with 14 bases in the middle. The germline V gene has CDR1 DFQATT and CDR2 SNEGSKA (reference sequence). This CDR3 is built from 16 residues. CDR3 region: CSARSRGGPTNEKLFF. As DNA, the CDR3 is TGCAGTGCTAGGTCCAGGGGCGGTCCAACTAATGAAAAACTGTTTTTT.

The chain combines TRBV6-5 with TRBJ2-7; 8 positions agree with TRBD1. The junction had 11 bases not matched to a gene; V was cut back by 7 bases and J by 0 bases. The CDR3 is made up of 16 amino acids. Germline V gene lookup returns CDR1 MNHEY and CDR2 SVGAGI. The CDR3 reads CASTKKGTGYSYEQYF. DNA for the CDR3: TGTGCCAGCACCAAGAAAGGGACAGGATACTCCTACGAGCAGTACTTC.

This clonotype has ten or more counts. V gene TRBV7-2 combines with J gene TRBJ2-5, with D perhaps being TRBD1 or TRBD2 (5 bases each). This CDR3 spans 14 amino acids. V lost 2 bases to trimming and J lost 7 bases, with 14 bases between them. Germline assignment: CDR1 SGHTA and CDR2 FQGNSA. CDR3 nucleotides: TGTGCCAGCAGCTTAAATCGGGACGCTGGGACCCAGTACTTC. Protein: CASSLNRDAGTQYF.

This chain joins TRBV3-1 and TRBJ2-2; D is ambiguous. Trimming took off 2 bases at V and 6 bases at J, with 10 bases between the two ends. There are 14 residues in the CDR3. Germline V gene data show CDR1 as LGHDT and CDR2 as YNNKEL (reference sequence). In DNA form, the CDR3 reads TGTGCCAGCAGCCAAAGGATCGTCGCCGGGGAGCTGTTTTTT. It yields the protein CASSQRIVAGELFF.

The chain is built from TRBV7-2 and TRBJ2-7, with D perhaps matching TRBD1 or TRBD2 (6 bases each). Trimming took off 5 bases at V and 3 bases at J, with 14 bases between the two ends. The CDR3 totals 14 residues. Germline V CDR1 and CDR2: SGHTA, FQGNSA. As DNA, the CDR3 is TGTGCCAGCAGCCCAGAGGGGGGATTCTACGAGCAGTACTTC. This encodes CASSPEGGFYEQYF.

This clonotype was observed a handful of times. The chain has TRBV20-1 and TRBJ1-1, with no clear D. The germline V and J ends were trimmed by 5 bases and 1 base, with 8 bases remaining between them. Germline V gene sequence: CDR1 DFQATT, CDR2 SNEGSKA (reference sequence). There are 12 residues in the CDR3. CDR3 DNA: TGCAGTGCTGATACGGGGAACACTGAAGCTTTCTTT. Its translation: CSADTGNTEAFF.

This clonotype appeared a few times. The V and J genes are TRBV30 and TRBJ2-7; D is perhaps TRBD1 or TRBD2 (5 bases each). Germline V gene lookup returns CDR1 GTSNPN and CDR2 SVGIG (reference sequence). Deletions cut 2 bases from V and 0 bases from J, with 8 bases between. The CDR3 is made up of 13 amino acids. The CDR3 protein is CAWSRGSSYEQYF. The CDR3 DNA reads as TGTGCCTGGAGTCGGGGCAGCTCCTACGAGCAGTACTTC.

The chain links TRBV20-1 to TRBJ2-7, with 7 bases that match TRBD2. Germline assignment: CDR1 DFQATT and CDR2 SNEGSKA (reference sequence). CDR3 length: 13 residues. With 2 bases clipped from V and 0 bases from J, the junction kept 1 base outside the gene matches. The CDR3 DNA follows: TGCAGTGCTAGACTAGCGGACTCCTACGAGCAGTACTTC. Translation gives CSARLADSYEQYF.

A few counts support this clonotype. The chain joins TRBV4-3 to TRBJ1-5, with unresolved D. Germline loops: CDR1 LGHNA, CDR2 YSLEER. The CDR3 loop spans 14 amino acids. The ends were cut back, 0 bases at V and 7 bases at J, with 10 bases in the middle. CDR3 protein: CASSQEHSQQPQHF. The CDR3 DNA follows: TGCGCCAGCAGCCAAGAGCACAGCCAACAGCCCCAGCATTTT.

This clonotype was observed a few times. The chain recombines TRBV20-1 with TRBJ2-1; possibly TRBD2 for D (6 bases). From germline, CDR1 is DFQATT and CDR2 SNEGSKA (reference sequence). Trimming stripped 3 bases from V and 0 bases from J, with 15 bases between. This CDR3 comprises 16 residues. The CDR3 sequence is CSAREAGRTSYNEQFF. Written as DNA, the CDR3 is TGCAGTGCTAGGGAGGCGGGGCGAACCTCCTACAATGAGCAGTTCTTC.

CDR3 amino acids: CASSQADSSYEQYF. Here the CDR3 DNA reads TGTGCCAGCAGCCAAGCCGACAGCTCCTACGAGCAGTACTTC. J is TRBJ2-7 and V is TRBV6-5, with a tentative D call TRBD1 (5 bases). V lost 6 bases and J lost 0, with 12 bases in between. The CDR3 length is 14 residues. Germline V gives CDR1 MNHEY, CDR2 SVGAGI.

CDR3 residues: CASSQIAEGLNYGYTF. As DNA, the CDR3 is TGTGCCAGCAGCCAGATCGCGGAGGGGCTTAACTATGGCTACACCTTC. This sequence joins TRBV4-2 and TRBJ1-2; tentative D call: TRBD1 (5 bases). Trimming stripped 3 bases from V and 1 base from J, with 15 bases between. This CDR3 region has 16 residues. Germline CDR1 and CDR2: LGHNA and YNFKEQ.

This clonotype occurred a few times. The CDR3 DNA is TGTGCCAGCAGCTTGACCCGGACTCCACGGGGCACTGAAGCTTTCTTT. Protein product: CASSLTRTPRGTEAFF. The V and J genes are TRBV5-5 and TRBJ1-1; no firm D call. V was pared by 1 base and J by 4 bases, with 17 bases between. This CDR3 spans 16 amino acids. Germline V gives CDR1 SGHKS, CDR2 YYEKEE (reference sequence). The whole variable domain, remainder taken from reference TRBV5-5 and TRBJ1-1, is DAGVTQSPTHLIKTRGQQVTLRCSPISGHKSVSWYQQVLGQGPQFIFQYYEKEERGRGNFPDRFSARQFPNYSSELNVNALLLGDSALYLCASSLTRTPRGTEAFFGQGTRLTVV.

The chain combines TRBV7-9 with TRBJ2-5; 9 nucleotides match TRBD1. V was pared by 5 bases and J by 0 bases, with 7 bases of the junction left unmatched. Germline loops: CDR1 SEHNR, CDR2 FQNEAQ (reference sequence). The CDR3 has 16 residues. In DNA form, the CDR3 reads TGTGCCAGCAGCCGCACAGGGGGCGGGTACCAAGAGACCCAGTACTTC. Protein sequence: CASSRTGGGYQETQYF.

This clonotype was counted between two and nine times. The rearrangement links TRBV9 to TRBJ2-7; the D call may be TRBD1 or TRBD2 (7 bases each). From germline, CDR1 is SGDLS and CDR2 YYNGEE. This CDR3 is built from 14 residues. V gave up 4 bases and J gave up 5 bases, with 16 bases separating them. For the CDR3, the DNA is TGTGCCAGCAGCTCCACAGGGGCGGGGGACGAGCAGTACTTC. It encodes CASSSTGAGDEQYF.

The CDR3 DNA reads as TGTGCCAGCCGAAAGGCTAGCGGGGGGTCTGAGCAGTTCTTC. Its protein product is CASRKASGGSEQFF. The chain is built from TRBV27 and TRBJ2-1; 11 nucleotides match TRBD2. The CDR3 contains 14 residues. Trimming removed 8 bases from V and 9 bases from J; junction bases left unmatched: 9. Germline V gene lookup returns CDR1 MNHEY and CDR2 SMNVEV (reference sequence).

The chain links TRBV10-3 to TRBJ2-3; D gene unclear. Trimming pared 6 bases from V and 5 bases from J, leaving 12 bases between. The CDR3 covers 13 residues. The germline V gene has CDR1 ENHRY and CDR2 SYGVKD. The CDR3 DNA is TGTGCCATCAGACTTCCAGGTGGAGATACGCAGTATTTT. It codes for CAIRLPGGDTQYF.

This clonotype was detected a few times. The chain joins TRBV7-2 to TRBJ1-2, with D hard to call. The V gene lost 6 bases and the J gene lost 5 bases, with 16 bases spanning the gap. Germline-derived CDR1 and CDR2 are SGHTA and FQGNSA. This CDR3 is 14 amino acids long. The CDR3 DNA sequence: TGTGCCAGCAGTTCGGGGTTGGCGGTTTATGGCTACACCTTC. Residues: CASSSGLAVYGYTF.

This clonotype was seen a few times. CDR3 in DNA: TGTGCCAGCAGCCCCTCACGTCTTAGCACAGATACGCAGTATTTT. Its protein is CASSPSRLSTDTQYF. The chain couples TRBV5-5 to TRBJ2-3; no reliable D call. This CDR3 contains 15 residues. V was trimmed by 4 bases and J by 0 bases, leaving 12 bases between them. CDR1 is SGHKS, CDR2 YYEKEE, per germline (reference sequence).

In regard to this clonotype: At one boundary the junction diverges from the germline segment, which might be a read error. The chain is built from TRBV27 and TRBJ1-1, with D perhaps TRBD1 (5 bases). The CDR3 runs to 14 residues. Germline CDR1 and CDR2: MNHEY and SMNVEV (reference sequence). The CDR3 loop reads CAGSLGTAGTEAFF. The CDR3 DNA reads as TGTGCCGGCAGTCTAGGGACCGCCGGCACTGAAGCTTTCTTT.

The sample holds a few counts of this clonotype. The V gene is TRBV4-3, the J gene TRBJ1-1; D is ambiguous. The germline gives CDR1 LGHNA, CDR2 YSLEER. V was shortened by 0 bases and J by 4 bases, with 9 bases between the two germline ends. The CDR3 covers 14 residues. CDR3 region: CASSQEGSITEAFF. The CDR3 region has the DNA TGCGCCAGCAGCCAAGAGGGGTCCATCACTGAAGCTTTCTTT.